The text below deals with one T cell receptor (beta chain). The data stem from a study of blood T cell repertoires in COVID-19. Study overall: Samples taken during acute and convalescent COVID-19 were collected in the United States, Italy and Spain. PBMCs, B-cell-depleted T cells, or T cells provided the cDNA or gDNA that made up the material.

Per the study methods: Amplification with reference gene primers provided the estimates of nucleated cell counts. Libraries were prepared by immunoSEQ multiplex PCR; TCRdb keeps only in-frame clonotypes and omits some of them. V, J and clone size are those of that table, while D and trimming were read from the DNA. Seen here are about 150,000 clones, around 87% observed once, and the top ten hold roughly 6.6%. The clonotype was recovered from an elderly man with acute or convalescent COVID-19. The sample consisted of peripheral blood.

CDR3 sequence (DNA): TGTGCCAGCAGCTTAAGTGGGACTAGCGCTTACAATGAGCAGTTCTTC. Translating gives CASSLSGTSAYNEQFF. The V gene is TRBV7-3, the J gene TRBJ2-1; 10 bases map to TRBD2. Germline CDR1 and CDR2: SGHTA and FQGTGA. Losses at the gene ends were 1 base for V and 4 bases for J; bases not matched to a gene: 4. This CDR3 spans 16 amino acids.